This entry lists 18 T cell receptor beta chains sequenced from one sample in a study of vaccination and CD4 T cells after COVID-19. These receptors have no identified antigens. Sequencing of DNA taken from cultured CD4+ T cells relied on the Oncomine TCR Beta short-read assay. TCRdb fed the PCR reads into MiXCR, producing one record per CDR3 protein. There are about 13,000 distinct CDR3 sequences in the sample; just under 30% occur only once, and around 20% lies in the top ten. Treatment given: approximately nine-day PBMC culture with coronavirus spike peptide pools or control peptides (ViraFEST assay). The source was CD4+ T cells from blood, cultured in vitro, collected before SARS-CoV-2 vaccination. The source is a human donor who received a COVID-19 vaccine.

This clonotype has more than one count but fewer than ten. DNA of the CDR3: TGTGCCAGCACCTCGAGACGCGGGGGGGCCGTGAAGACCCAGTACTTC. Amino acid sequence: CASTSRRGGAVKTQYF. This rearrangement joins TRBV6-1 to TRBJ2-5; 9 positions match TRBD2. The germline CDR1 and CDR2 sequences are MNHNS and SASEGT. Germline trimming cut 7 bases from V and 6 bases from J; bases unmatched to any gene: 15. The CDR3 runs to 16 residues.

This chain links TRBV7-8 with TRBJ2-1, with TRBD1 matching 7 bases. Germline CDR1 and CDR2: SGHVS and FQNEAQ. V lost 3 bases and J lost 9; bases outside the gene matches: 11. The CDR3 has 15 amino acids. CDR3 DNA: TGTGCCAGCAGCTTCCGGACAGGCGGGTGGAGTGAGCAGTTCTTC. It is translated as CASSFRTGGWSEQFF.

The rearrangement joins TRBV7-9 to TRBJ1-4; 8 bases match TRBD1. J lost 8 bases, V lost 5 bases, and 13 bases had no gene match. Germline CDR1 is SEHNR and CDR2 is FQNEAQ (reference sequence). CDR3 length: 16 amino acids. The CDR3 region is CASSESRRQGREKLFF. The CDR3 DNA sequence: TGTGCCAGCAGCGAATCCCGTAGACAGGGGCGGGAAAAACTGTTTTTT. The variable domain in full, completed from reference TRBV7-9 and TRBJ1-4, reads DTGVSQNPRHKITKRGQNVTFRCDPISEHNRLYWYRQTLGQGPEFLTYFQNEAQLEKSRLLSDRFSAERPKGSFSTLEIQRTEQGDSAMYLCASSESRRQGREKLFFGSGTQLSVL.

The gene calls are TRBV30 and TRBJ2-3; D might be TRBD1 (5 bases). Germline V lookup: CDR1 GTSNPN, CDR2 SVGIG (reference sequence). Trimming took 8 bases from V and 6 from J, leaving 15 bases between them. The CDR3 has 12 residues. CDR3 DNA sequence: TGTGCCCAGTCGGTGGGGCCGGATACGCAGTATTTT. Its protein is CAQSVGPDTQYF.

This clonotype has only a few counts. The chain links TRBV30 to TRBJ1-1, with 7 nucleotides matching TRBD1. Germline loops: CDR1 GTSNPN, CDR2 SVGIG (reference sequence). The CDR3 totals 14 residues. J gave up 2 bases and V 0 bases, and 3 bases lay outside the gene matches. The CDR3 protein is CAWSVGQANTEAFF. Written as DNA, the CDR3 is TGTGCCTGGAGTGTAGGACAGGCTAACACTGAAGCTTTCTTT.

The CDR3 coding sequence is TGTGCCAGCAGTTTAGAGGGGTTTCGCACTGAAGCTTTCTTT. The encoded protein is CASSLEGFRTEAFF. This rearrangement joins TRBV12-3 or TRBV12-4 to TRBJ1-1, with D perhaps matching TRBD1 (5 bases). Trimming cost V 1 base and J 4 bases, with 10 bases left between them. The CDR3 totals 14 residues.

This clonotype was found a few times. The gene calls are TRBV25-1 and TRBJ1-2, with 7 positions matching TRBD1. The germline V gene encodes CDR1 MGHDK and CDR2 SYGVNS. After removal of 5 bases from V and 8 bases from J, the junction contained 11 bases not matched to a gene. The CDR3 loop spans 14 amino acids. CDR3 bases: TGTGCCAGCAGTACACTCCGGACAGGAGGAGGCTACACCTTC. The encoded protein is CASSTLRTGGGYTF.

The rearrangement links TRBV9 to TRBJ1-2; D is ambiguous. Trimming shortened V by 3 bases and J by 8 bases, and 17 bases separated the two germline ends. This CDR3 has 14 amino acids. Germline V lookup: CDR1 SGDLS, CDR2 YYNGEE. The CDR3 spells CASSAGLPSGGYTF. In DNA form, the CDR3 reads TGTGCCAGCAGCGCGGGCCTTCCCTCGGGGGGCTACACCTTC.

Only a few counts were recorded for this clonotype. A junction boundary mismatches the germline segment, possibly from a read error. The J gene is TRBJ1-5, the V gene TRBV2; 10 positions match TRBD1. The CDR3 runs 14 residues. Germline V gene data show CDR1 as SNHLY and CDR2 as FYNNEI. CDR3 protein: CASRPRTGGLNLYF. As DNA, the CDR3 is TGTGCCAGCAGGCCGAGGACAGGGGGACTCAATCTGTATTTT.

This clonotype is deemed medium-sized. The gene calls are TRBV15 and TRBJ1-2, with 10 bases matching TRBD1. The CDR3 consists of 17 residues. Germline V gives CDR1 LNHNV, CDR2 YYDKDF (reference sequence). Trimming removed 0 bases from V and 8 bases from J; junction bases left unmatched: 12. The CDR3 DNA reads TGTGCCACCAGCAGAGACCTACGGACAGGGGGATCGAGCGGCTACACCTTC. Its translation is CATSRDLRTGGSSGYTF. Using reference TRBV15 and TRBJ1-2 for the parts outside the CDR3, the full variable domain is DAMVIQNPRYQVTQFGKPVTLSCSQTLNHNVMYWYQQKSSQAPKLLFHYYDKDFNNEADTPDNFQSRRPNTSFCFLDIRSPGLGDTAMYLCATSRDLRTGGSSGYTFGSGTRLTVV.

CDR3 coding DNA: TGTGCCAGCAGCCAAGAGGGGTACAGGGGGCTAAGAGCCCTCCACTTT. It codes for CASSQEGYRGLRALHF. The chain is built from TRBV4-2 and TRBJ1-6; 9 bases agree with TRBD1. Germline CDR1 reads LGHNA; CDR2 reads YNFKEQ. Germline trimming cut 0 bases from V and 14 bases from J; bases unmatched to any gene: 11. The CDR3 consists of 16 residues.

The chain uses TRBV5-4 and TRBJ2-3; 15 bases agree with TRBD2. The CDR3 is made up of 17 amino acids. The ends lost 3 bases at V and 5 bases at J; junction bases unmatched: 7. Germline V gives CDR1 SGHNT, CDR2 YYREEE (reference sequence). The CDR3 loop is CASSSRTSGGAGDTQYF. As DNA, the CDR3 is TGTGCCAGCAGCTCACGGACTAGCGGGGGGGCCGGAGATACGCAGTATTTT.

This clonotype showed up just a few times. This chain connects TRBV10-2 to TRBJ1-5; D not resolved. In germline, CDR1 is WSHSY, CDR2 SAAADI. The CDR3 is made up of 15 amino acids. The germline V and J ends were trimmed by 0 bases and 4 bases, with 10 bases remaining between them. CDR3 amino acids: CASSESNWGNQPQHF. As DNA, the CDR3 is TGCGCCAGCAGTGAGTCGAACTGGGGAAATCAGCCCCAGCATTTT.

This clonotype came up a few times. This chain connects TRBV27 to TRBJ1-6, with a tentative D call TRBD1 (6 bases). Trimming stripped 0 bases from V and 7 bases from J, with 10 bases between. There are 15 residues in the CDR3. CDR1 and CDR2 (germline): MNHEY, SMNVEV (reference sequence). CDR3 sequence reads: CASSLSRGSNSPLHF. CDR3 coding DNA: TGTGCCAGCAGTTTATCGAGGGGGTCGAATTCACCCCTCCACTTT.

Within the sample, this clonotype is medium-sized. The V call is TRBV7-9, the J call TRBJ2-3; 7 bases agree with TRBD2. The germline V gene has CDR1 SEHNR and CDR2 FQNEAQ (reference sequence). After removal of 6 bases from V and 2 bases from J, the junction contained 17 bases not matched to a gene. There are 18 residues in the CDR3. CDR3 loop: CASRHYNGLVSHTDTQYF. The CDR3 DNA reads as TGTGCCAGCAGACATTATAACGGACTAGTCTCCCACACAGATACGCAGTATTTT. The full variable domain, with the rest looked up from reference TRBV7-9 and TRBJ2-3, is DTGVSQNPRHKITKRGQNVTFRCDPISEHNRLYWYRQTLGQGPEFLTYFQNEAQLEKSRLLSDRFSAERPKGSFSTLEIQRTEQGDSAMYLCASRHYNGLVSHTDTQYFGPGTRLTVL.

The gene calls are TRBV20-1 and TRBJ2-7; 11 bases agree with TRBD1. The CDR3 runs to 14 residues. Per germline, CDR1 DFQATT and CDR2 SNEGSKA (reference sequence). The V and J ends lost 4 bases and 1 base, in that order; junction bases with no gene match: 3. DNA of the CDR3: TGCAGTGCTACGGGACAGGGGGTGTCCTACGAGCAGTACTTC. As protein: CSATGQGVSYEQYF.

The chain employs TRBV30 and TRBJ2-1; TRBD2 agrees at 9 bases. Germline V lookup: CDR1 GTSNPN, CDR2 SVGIG (reference sequence). The trim removed 3 bases at V and 3 bases at J, leaving 6 bases unmatched. CDR3 length: 15 residues. The CDR3 DNA reads TGTGCCTGGAGACTGCCGACTAGCGGCTACAATGAGCAGTTCTTC. Its translation is CAWRLPTSGYNEQFF.

This clonotype appeared a few times. This chain uses TRBV6-4 with TRBJ1-1; D remains ambiguous. V lost 2 bases and J lost 1, with 8 bases in between. CDR3 length: 14 residues. CDR1 and CDR2 from the germline V gene are MRHNA and SNTAGT. In DNA form, the CDR3 reads TGTGCCAGCAGTGACGGGCCGACGAACACTGAAGCTTTCTTT. Its translation: CASSDGPTNTEAFF.